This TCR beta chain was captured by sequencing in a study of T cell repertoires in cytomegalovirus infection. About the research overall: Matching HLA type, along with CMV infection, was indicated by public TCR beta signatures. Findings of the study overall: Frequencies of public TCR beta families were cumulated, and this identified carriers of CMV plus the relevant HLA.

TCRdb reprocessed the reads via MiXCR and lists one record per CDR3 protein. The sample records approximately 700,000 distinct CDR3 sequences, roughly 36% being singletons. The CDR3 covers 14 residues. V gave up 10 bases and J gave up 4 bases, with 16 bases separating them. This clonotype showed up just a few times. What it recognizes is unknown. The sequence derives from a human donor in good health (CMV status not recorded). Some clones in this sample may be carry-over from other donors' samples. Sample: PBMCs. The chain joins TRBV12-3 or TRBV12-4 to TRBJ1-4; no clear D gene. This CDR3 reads CATSGARFNEKLFF. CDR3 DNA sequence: TGTGCCACCTCGGGAGCCAGGTTTAATGAAAAACTGTTTTTT.